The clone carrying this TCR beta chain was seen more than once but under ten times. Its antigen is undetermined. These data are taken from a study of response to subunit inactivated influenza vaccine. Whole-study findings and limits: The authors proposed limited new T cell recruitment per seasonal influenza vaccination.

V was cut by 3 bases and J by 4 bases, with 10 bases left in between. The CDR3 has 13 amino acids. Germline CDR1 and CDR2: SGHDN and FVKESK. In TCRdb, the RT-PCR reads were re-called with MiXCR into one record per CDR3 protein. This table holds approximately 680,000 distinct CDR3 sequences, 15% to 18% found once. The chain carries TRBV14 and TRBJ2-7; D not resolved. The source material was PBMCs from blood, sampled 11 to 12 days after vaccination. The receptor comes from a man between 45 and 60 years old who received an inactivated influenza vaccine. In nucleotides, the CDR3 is TGTGCCAGCAGCCACGAGGATACTTACGAGCAGTACTTC. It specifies CASSHEDTYEQYF.